The 9 T cell receptor beta chains in this list originate from one sample, sequenced in a study of beta chain features in type 1 diabetes. All of the isolated RNA was reverse transcribed, so expressed TCRB transcripts were sequenced. Clones were sequenced by immunoSEQ multiplex PCR, and TCRdb holds only the in-frame ones, with some missing. There are around 280,000 clones in the sample; 8% occur only once, and approximately 0.93% lies in the top ten. The sample was central memory CD4+ T cells from blood. The receptors originated from a woman aged 18-29 years in good health.

This clone was seen more than once but under ten times. The chain couples TRBV14 to TRBJ1-1, with D unresolved. V was cut by 4 bases and J by 4 bases, with 7 bases left in between. The CDR3 spans 12 residues. Germline loops: CDR1 SGHDN, CDR2 FVKESK. The CDR3 bases are TGTGCCAGCAGCCGTGGGTTCACTGAAGCTTTCTTT. It translates to CASSRGFTEAFF.

This clone turned up a few times. The chain links TRBV7-9 to TRBJ2-7; D not resolved. Germline CDR1 SEHNR, CDR2 FQNEAQ (reference sequence). The V and J ends lost 6 bases and 0 bases respectively, with 9 bases between them. This CDR3 is built from 13 residues. The CDR3 here is CASSSLSSYEQYV. The CDR3 DNA reads as TGTGCCAGCAGTTCCCTTAGCTCCTACGAGCAGTACGTC.

This chain links TRBV7-2 with TRBJ2-1; TRBD2 might be the D (5 bases). Germline V gene data show CDR1 as SGHTA and CDR2 as FQGNSA. There are 15 residues in the CDR3. The V end lost 1 base, the J end lost 6 bases, and 13 bases lay between the germline ends. CDR3 in amino acids: CASSLGYGGLNEQFF. The CDR3 coding sequence is TGTGCCAGCAGCTTAGGTTATGGAGGTCTCAATGAGCAGTTCTTC.

This clone was seen many times. The rearrangement links TRBV7-9 to TRBJ2-2; perhaps TRBD1 as D (5 bases). The V and J ends lost 5 bases and 0 bases respectively, with 7 bases between them. Per germline, CDR1 SEHNR and CDR2 FQNEAQ (reference sequence). The CDR3 is 14 amino acids. The CDR3 reads CASSPRANTGELFF. The CDR3 DNA is TGTGCCAGCAGCCCCAGGGCGAACACCGGGGAGCTGTTTTTT.

This chain joins TRBV9 and TRBJ1-1; 9 positions agree with TRBD1. CDR3 length: 16 amino acids. The V gene end was trimmed by 4 bases and the J gene end by 2 bases; junction bases not matched to a gene: 9. Looked up from germline, CDR1 is SGDLS and CDR2 is YYNGEE. CDR3 residues: CASSRRDRDDNTEAFF. The CDR3 DNA reads TGTGCCAGCAGCCGCCGGGACAGGGATGACAACACTGAAGCTTTCTTT.

This clone has only a few counts. This chain links TRBV6-4 with TRBJ2-7, with a tentative D call TRBD1 (6 bases). V was trimmed by 4 bases and J by 1 base, leaving 20 bases between them. The CDR3 sequence is 17 residues long. CDR1 is MRHNA and CDR2 is SNTAGT in the germline V gene. The CDR3: CASSGDHRARVSYEQYF. The DNA for the CDR3 is TGTGCCAGCAGTGGGGACCACAGGGCGAGAGTATCCTACGAGCAGTACTTC.

This clone was observed at least ten times. The chain carries TRBV4-3 and TRBJ1-2; D unresolved. Germline CDR1 is LGHNA and CDR2 is YSLEER. This CDR3 region has 12 residues. V dropped 1 base and J dropped 3 bases, with 3 bases sitting between them. The CDR3: CASSQGDYGYTF. CDR3 nucleotides: TGCGCCAGCAGCCAAGGGGACTATGGCTACACCTTC.

The V call is TRBV5-1, the J call TRBJ2-1; TRBD1 or TRBD2 may be the D gene (6 bases each). Trimming cost V 6 bases and J 9 bases, with 16 bases left between them. The CDR3 is 13 residues long. Germline V gives CDR1 SGHRS, CDR2 YFSETQ. The CDR3 bases are TGCGCCAGCACCATGGCCGGGGGCGGTGAGCAGTTCTTC. Protein: CASTMAGGGEQFF.

The table lists this clone with many counts. The rearrangement links TRBV13 to TRBJ1-1, with D unclear. The CDR3 has 12 amino acids. The V end lost 5 bases, the J end lost 1 base, and 5 bases lay between the germline ends. The germline V gene encodes CDR1 PRHDT and CDR2 FYEKMQ (reference sequence). CDR3 region: CASSRRNTEAFF. The CDR3 coding sequence is TGTGCCAGCAGCCGGAGGAACACTGAAGCTTTCTTT.